The clone carrying this T cell receptor (beta chain) was seen at least ten times. It was RNA transcripts that yielded the amplified TCR beta CDR3 regions. Using the HTBI primer set, a first-round RT-PCR was run on the TCR CDR3. TCRdb re-called the multiplex PCR reads through MiXCR, storing one row per CDR3 protein. The repertoire consists of about 520,000 distinct CDR3 sequences, with roughly 24% occurring once and the leading ten covering roughly 10%. Diagnosis relied on clinical symptoms, serum thyroxine and TRAb, thyroid ultrasound and orbital computed tomography. PBMCs stemmed from approximately 10 ml fresh peripheral blood. The record originates from a study of T cells in Graves' hyperthyroidism and ophthalmopathy. Material: blood. This sequence originates from a woman under 40 with Graves' ophthalmopathy.

The CDR3 sequence is CASRGFESYGYTF. Here the CDR3 DNA reads TGTGCCAGTAGGGGCTTTGAGTCCTATGGCTACACCTTC. The chain joins TRBV19 to TRBJ1-2; D is unclear. V was shortened by 6 bases and J by 4 bases, with 12 bases between the two germline ends. The CDR3 loop spans 13 amino acids. Germline-derived CDR1 and CDR2 are LNHDA and SQIVND (reference sequence).